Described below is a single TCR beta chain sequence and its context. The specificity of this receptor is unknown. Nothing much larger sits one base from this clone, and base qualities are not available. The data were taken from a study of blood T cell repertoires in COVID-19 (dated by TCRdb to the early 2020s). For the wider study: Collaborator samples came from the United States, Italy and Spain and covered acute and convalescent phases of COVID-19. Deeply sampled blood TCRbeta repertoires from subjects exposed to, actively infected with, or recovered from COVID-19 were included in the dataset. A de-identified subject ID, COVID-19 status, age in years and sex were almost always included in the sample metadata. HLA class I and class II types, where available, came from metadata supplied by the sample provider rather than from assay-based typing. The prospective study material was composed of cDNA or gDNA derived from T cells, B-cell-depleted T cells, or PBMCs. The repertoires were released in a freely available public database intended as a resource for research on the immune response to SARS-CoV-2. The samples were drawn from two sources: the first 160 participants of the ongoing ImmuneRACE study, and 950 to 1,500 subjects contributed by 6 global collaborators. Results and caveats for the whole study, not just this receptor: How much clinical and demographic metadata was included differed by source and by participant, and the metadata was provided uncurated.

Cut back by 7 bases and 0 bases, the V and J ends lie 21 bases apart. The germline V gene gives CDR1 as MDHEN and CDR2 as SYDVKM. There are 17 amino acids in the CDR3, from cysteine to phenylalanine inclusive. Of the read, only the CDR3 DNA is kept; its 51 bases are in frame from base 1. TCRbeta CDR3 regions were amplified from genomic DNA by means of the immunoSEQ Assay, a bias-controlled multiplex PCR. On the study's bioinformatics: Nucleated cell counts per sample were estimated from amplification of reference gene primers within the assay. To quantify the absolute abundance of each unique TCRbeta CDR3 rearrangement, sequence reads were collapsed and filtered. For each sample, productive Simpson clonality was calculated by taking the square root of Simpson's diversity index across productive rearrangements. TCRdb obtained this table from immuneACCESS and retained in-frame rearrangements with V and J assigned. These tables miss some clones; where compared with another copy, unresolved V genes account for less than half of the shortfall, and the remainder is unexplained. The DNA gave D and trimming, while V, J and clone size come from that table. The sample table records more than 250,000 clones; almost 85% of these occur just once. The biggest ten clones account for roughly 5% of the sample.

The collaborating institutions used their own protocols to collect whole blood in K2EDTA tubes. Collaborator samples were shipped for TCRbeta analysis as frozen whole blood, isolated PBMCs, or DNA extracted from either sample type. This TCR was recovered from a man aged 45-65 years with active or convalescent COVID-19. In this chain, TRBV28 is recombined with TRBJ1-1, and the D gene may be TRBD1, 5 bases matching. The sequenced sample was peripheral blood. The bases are TGTGCCAGCAATTTCCGACAGACCTCTCAATTGAACACTGAAGCTTTCTTT. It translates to CASNFRQTSQLNTEAFF.